What follows describes a single TCR beta chain. The sample originates from a study of CXCR3-negative and CXCR3-positive naive CD8 T cells. This CDR3 has 13 residues. TRB cDNA libraries were made by UMI-labeled 5' RACE. TCRdb reprocessed the 5' RACE reads, with one entry per CDR3 protein and no DNA. The sample totals approximately 52,000 distinct CDR3 sequences. The sample consisted of memory CD8+ T cells from blood. J is TRBJ2-7 and V is TRBV23-1; without DNA, the TCRdb call of TRBD1 cannot be checked. TRBV23-1 is labeled an ORF, and its function is uncertain. The origin of this receptor is a human donor in good health. Some clones in this sample may be carry-over from other donors' samples. This CDR3 is CASSHGHSYEQYF.